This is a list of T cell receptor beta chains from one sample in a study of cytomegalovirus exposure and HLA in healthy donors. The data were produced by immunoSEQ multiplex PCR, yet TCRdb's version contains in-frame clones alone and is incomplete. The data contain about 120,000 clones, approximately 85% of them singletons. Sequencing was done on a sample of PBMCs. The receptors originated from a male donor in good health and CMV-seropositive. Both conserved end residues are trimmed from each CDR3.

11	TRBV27	ASRRVPQETQY
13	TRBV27	ASSPRTGELETQY
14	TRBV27	ASSFPGQGDTGELF
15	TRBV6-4	ASSDPFRTGISSEQY
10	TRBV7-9	ASSLESQPQH
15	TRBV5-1	ASSPRQGHLAKNIQY
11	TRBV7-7	ASSYREKETQY
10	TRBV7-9	ASSLSSYEQY
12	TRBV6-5	ASNRVANTGELF
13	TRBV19	ASSPPDSGANGLT
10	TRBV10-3	AISSGQNEQF
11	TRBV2	ASSRDRAEKLF
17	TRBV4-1	ASSQDLGEAGGNQETQY
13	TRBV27	ASSLWGGSNQPQH
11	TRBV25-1	ASGLTGGYEQY
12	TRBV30	AWSTGLTNEKLF
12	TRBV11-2	ASSLGLGFYEQY
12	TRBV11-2	ASSFGTGAFGYT
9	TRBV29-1	SVGRADTQY
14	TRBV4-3	ASSQERAGGTGELF
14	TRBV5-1	ASSNRADSSYNEQF
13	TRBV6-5	ASSPDRGRDYGYT
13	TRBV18	ASSPSGRTSGIQY
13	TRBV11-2	ASSPLRPSTGELF
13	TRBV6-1	ASSEAWRASYEQY
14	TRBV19	ASAVSGLLGGETQY
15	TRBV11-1	ASSPHGQGPTNEKLF
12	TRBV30	AWSVTAPPGWLF
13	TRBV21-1	ASSKARDSGNTIY
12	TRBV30	AWSKTTGGGKLF
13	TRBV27	ASSLTLGQSNEQF
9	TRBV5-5	ASSWREKLF
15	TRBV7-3	ASSPPTGFGNTGELF
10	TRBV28	ASSFTGNGYT
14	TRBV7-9	ASSLSGSSYNSPLH
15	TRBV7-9	ASSSTSGPRATGELF
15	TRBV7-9	ASSLPNRDRITYEQY
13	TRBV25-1	ASRSRTGGVETQY
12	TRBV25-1	ASIPPDSLFGYT
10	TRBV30	AWSYPTGELF